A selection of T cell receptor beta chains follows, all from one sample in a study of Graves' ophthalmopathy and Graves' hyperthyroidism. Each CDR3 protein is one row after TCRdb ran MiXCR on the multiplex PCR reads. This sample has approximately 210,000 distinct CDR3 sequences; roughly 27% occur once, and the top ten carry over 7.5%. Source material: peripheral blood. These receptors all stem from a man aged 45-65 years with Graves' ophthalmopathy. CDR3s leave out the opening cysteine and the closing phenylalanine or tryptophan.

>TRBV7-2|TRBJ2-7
ASSLGPSGGGASYEQY
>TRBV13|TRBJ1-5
ASSPPEGPAQPQH
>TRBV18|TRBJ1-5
ASSPDSNQPQH
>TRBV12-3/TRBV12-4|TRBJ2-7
ASSLGASGEQY
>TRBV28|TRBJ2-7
ASSSSTLYEQY
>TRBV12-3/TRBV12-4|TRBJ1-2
ASRGGHLNYGYT
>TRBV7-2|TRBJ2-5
ASREGPGTQY
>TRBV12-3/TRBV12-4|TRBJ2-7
ASSPNRVGQY
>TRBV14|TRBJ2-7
ASSQVAARTYEQY
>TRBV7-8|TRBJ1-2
ASSRMTVGYT
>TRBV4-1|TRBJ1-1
ASSQQQGRSTEAF
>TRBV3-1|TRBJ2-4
ASSQALRGGDIQY
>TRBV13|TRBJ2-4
ASSLGRGVNIQY
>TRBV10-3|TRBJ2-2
AISTTLAGGPPGELF
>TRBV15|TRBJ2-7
ATSRGGSSYEQY